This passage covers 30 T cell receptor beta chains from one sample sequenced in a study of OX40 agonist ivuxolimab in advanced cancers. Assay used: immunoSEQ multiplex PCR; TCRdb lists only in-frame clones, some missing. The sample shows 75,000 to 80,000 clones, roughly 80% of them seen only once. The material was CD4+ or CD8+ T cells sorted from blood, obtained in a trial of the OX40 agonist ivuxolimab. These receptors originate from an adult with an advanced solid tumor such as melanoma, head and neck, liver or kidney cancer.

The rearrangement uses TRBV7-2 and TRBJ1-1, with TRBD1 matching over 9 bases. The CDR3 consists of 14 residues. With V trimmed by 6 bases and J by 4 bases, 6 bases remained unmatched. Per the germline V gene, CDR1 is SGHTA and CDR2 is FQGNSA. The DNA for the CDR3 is TGTGCCAGCAGAAACAGGGGGCGGGTCACTGAAGCTTTCTTT. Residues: CASRNRGRVTEAFF.

CDR3 amino acids: CASSVGASGGYEQYF. CDR3 bases: TGTGCCAGCAGCGTAGGGGCTAGCGGAGGCTACGAGCAGTACTTC. The genes are TRBV9 and TRBJ2-7; 7 bases map to TRBD2. V trimming: 0 bases; J trimming: 3 bases; junction bases outside the gene matches: 6. Per germline, CDR1 SGDLS and CDR2 YYNGEE. This CDR3 comprises 15 residues.

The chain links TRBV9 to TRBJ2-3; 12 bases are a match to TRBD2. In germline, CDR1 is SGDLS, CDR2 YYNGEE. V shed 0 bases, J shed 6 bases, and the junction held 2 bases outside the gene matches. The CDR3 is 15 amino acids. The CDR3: CASSVGTSGVDTQYF. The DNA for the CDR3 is TGTGCCAGCAGCGTAGGGACTAGCGGGGTGGATACGCAGTATTTT.

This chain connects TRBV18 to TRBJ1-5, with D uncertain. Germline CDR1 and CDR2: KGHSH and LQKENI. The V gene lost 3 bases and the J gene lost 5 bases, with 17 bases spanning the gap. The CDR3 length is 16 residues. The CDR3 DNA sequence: TGTGCCAGCTCACCGTCTCCCCACGGGCCCGATCAGCCCCAGCATTTT. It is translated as CASSPSPHGPDQPQHF.

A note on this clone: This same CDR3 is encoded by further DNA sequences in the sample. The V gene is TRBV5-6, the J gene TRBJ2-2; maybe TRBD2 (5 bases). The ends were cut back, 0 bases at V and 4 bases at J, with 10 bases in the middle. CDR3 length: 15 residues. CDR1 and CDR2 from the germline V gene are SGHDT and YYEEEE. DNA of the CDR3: TGTGCCAGCAGCTTGGGGGCAGGAGGCACCGGGGAGCTGTTTTTT. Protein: CASSLGAGGTGELFF.

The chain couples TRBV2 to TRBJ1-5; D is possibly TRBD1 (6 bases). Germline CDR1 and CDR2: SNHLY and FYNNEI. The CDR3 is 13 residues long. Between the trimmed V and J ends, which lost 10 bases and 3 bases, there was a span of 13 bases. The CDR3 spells CATGGGSNQPQHF. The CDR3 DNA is TGTGCCACCGGAGGGGGGTCCAATCAGCCCCAGCATTTT.

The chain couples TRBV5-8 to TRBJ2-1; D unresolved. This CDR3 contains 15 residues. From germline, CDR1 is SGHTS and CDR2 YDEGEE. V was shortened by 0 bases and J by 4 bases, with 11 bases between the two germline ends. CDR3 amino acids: CASSLGSRGYNEQFF. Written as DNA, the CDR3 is TGTGCCAGCAGCTTGGGCTCTCGAGGTTACAATGAGCAGTTCTTC.

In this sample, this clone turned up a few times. CDR3 sequence (DNA): TGTGCCATAGGGACAGACGAGGTTCAGCCCCAGCATTTT. This encodes CAIGTDEVQPQHF. The chain uses TRBV10-3 and TRBJ1-5, with 7 bases aligning to TRBD1. J gave up 6 bases and V 9 bases, and 8 bases lay outside the gene matches. The germline CDR1 and CDR2 sequences are ENHRY and SYGVKD. The CDR3 loop spans 13 amino acids.

CDR3 sequence reads: CASSQRDIEEAFF. CDR3 in DNA: TGTGCCAGCAGCCAACGGGACATTGAGGAAGCTTTCTTT. This sequence joins TRBV16 and TRBJ1-1; a weak D match, TRBD1 (6 bases). The V end lost 2 bases, the J end lost 8 bases, and 12 bases lay between the germline ends. The CDR3 extends over 13 amino acids. Germline V CDR1 and CDR2: KGHSY, FQNENV.

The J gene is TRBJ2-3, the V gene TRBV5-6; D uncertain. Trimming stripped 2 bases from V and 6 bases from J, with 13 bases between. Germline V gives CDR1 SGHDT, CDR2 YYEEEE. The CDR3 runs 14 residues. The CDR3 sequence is CASSFDRKTDTQYF. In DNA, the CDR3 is TGTGCCAGCAGCTTTGACCGCAAAACGGATACGCAGTATTTT.

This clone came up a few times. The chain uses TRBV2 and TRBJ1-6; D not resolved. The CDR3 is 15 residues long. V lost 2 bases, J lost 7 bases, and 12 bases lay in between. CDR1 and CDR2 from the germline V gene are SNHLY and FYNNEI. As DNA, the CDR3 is TGTGCCAGCAGTGAAATCGGGTCACACAATTCACCCCTCCACTTT. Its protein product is CASSEIGSHNSPLHF.

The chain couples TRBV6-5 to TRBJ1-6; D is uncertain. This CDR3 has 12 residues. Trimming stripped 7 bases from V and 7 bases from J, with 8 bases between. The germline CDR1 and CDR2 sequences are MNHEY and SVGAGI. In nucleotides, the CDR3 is TGTGCCAGCATCGACGGGAATTCACCCCTCCACTTT. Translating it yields CASIDGNSPLHF.

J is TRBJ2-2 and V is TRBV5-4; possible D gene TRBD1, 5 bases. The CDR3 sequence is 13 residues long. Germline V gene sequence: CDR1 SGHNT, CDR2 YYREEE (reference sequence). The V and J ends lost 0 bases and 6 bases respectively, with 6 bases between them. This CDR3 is CASSLGGPGELFF. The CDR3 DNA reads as TGTGCCAGCAGCTTGGGGGGCCCCGGGGAGCTGTTTTTT.

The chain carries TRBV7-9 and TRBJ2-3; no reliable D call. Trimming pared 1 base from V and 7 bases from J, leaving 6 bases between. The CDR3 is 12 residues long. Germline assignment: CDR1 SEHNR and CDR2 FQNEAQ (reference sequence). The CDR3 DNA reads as TGTGCCAGCAGCTTAGACAGCAATACGCAGTATTTT. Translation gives CASSLDSNTQYF.

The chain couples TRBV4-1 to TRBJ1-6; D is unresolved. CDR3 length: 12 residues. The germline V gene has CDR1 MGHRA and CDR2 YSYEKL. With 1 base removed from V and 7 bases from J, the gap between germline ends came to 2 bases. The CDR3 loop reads CASSQGNSPLHF. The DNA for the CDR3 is TGCGCCAGCAGCCAAGGGAATTCACCCCTCCACTTT.

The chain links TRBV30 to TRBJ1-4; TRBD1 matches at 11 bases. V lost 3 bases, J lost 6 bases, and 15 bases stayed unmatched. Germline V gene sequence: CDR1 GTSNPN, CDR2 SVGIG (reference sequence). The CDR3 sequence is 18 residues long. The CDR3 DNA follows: TGTGCCTGGAGCGGTACCCCTACCGGGACAGGGGGGGATGAAAAACTGTTTTTT. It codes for CAWSGTPTGTGGDEKLFF.

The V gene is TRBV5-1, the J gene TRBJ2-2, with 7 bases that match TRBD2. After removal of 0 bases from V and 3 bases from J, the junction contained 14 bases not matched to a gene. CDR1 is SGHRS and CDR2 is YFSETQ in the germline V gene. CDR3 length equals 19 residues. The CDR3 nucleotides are TGCGCCAGCAGCTTGGCGGGGGGACTATTCCGAGAAGACACCGGGGAGCTGTTTTTT. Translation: CASSLAGGLFREDTGELFF.

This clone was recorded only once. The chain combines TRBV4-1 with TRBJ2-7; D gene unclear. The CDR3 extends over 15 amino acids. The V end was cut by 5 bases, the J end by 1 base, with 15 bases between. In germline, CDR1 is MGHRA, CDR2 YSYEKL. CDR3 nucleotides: TGCGCCAGCAGCAGAATTTCGGCAGATTCCTACGAGCAGTACTTC. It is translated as CASSRISADSYEQYF.

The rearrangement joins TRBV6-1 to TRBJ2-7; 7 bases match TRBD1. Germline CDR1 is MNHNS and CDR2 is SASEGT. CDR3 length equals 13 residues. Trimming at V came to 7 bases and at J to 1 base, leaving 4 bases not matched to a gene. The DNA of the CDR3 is TGTGCCAGCATGGTGGGACAGTCCTACGAGCAGTACTTC. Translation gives CASMVGQSYEQYF.

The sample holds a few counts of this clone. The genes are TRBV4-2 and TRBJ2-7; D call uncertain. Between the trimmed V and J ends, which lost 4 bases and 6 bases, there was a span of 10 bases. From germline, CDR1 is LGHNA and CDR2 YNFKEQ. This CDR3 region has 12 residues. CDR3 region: CASSPGWSEQYF. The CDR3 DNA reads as TGTGCCAGCAGCCCGGGTTGGAGCGAGCAGTACTTC.

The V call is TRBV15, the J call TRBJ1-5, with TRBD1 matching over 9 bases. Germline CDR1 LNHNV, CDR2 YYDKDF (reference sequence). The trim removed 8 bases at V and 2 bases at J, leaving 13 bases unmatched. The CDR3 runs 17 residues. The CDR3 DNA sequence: TGTGCCACCTCAGACGGACAGGGGACGGCTGGCAATCAGCCCCAGCATTTT. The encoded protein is CATSDGQGTAGNQPQHF.

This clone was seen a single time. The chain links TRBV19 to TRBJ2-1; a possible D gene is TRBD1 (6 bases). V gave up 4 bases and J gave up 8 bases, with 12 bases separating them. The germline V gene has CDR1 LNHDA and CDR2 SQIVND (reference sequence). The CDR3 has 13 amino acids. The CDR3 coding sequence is TGTGCCAGTAGTACAGGGGTTTTCGATGAGCAGTTCTTC. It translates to CASSTGVFDEQFF.

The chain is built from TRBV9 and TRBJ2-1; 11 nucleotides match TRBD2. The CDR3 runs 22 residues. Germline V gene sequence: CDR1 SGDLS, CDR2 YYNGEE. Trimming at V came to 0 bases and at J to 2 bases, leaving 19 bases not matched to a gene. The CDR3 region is CASSVAGLLAGVKMVTYNEQFF. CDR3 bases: TGTGCCAGCAGCGTAGCTGGGTTACTAGCGGGAGTTAAAATGGTGACCTACAATGAGCAGTTCTTC.

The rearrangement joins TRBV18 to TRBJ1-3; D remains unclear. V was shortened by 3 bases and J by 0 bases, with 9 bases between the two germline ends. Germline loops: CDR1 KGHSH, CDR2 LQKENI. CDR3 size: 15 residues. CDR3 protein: CASSPVGYSGNTIYF. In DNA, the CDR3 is TGTGCCAGCTCACCGGTAGGGTACTCTGGAAACACCATATATTTT.

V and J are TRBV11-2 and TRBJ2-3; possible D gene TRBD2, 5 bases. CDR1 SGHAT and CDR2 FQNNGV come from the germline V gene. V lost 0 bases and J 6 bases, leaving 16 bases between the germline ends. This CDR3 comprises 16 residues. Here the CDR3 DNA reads TGTGCCAGCAGCTTAGATAGGCCCGGGAATGGGGATACGCAGTATTTT. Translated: CASSLDRPGNGDTQYF.

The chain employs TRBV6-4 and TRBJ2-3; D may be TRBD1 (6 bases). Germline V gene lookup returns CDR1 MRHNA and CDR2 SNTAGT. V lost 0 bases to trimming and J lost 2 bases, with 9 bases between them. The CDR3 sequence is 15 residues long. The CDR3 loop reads CASSDSTGHTDTQYF. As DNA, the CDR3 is TGTGCCAGCAGTGACTCGACGGGACACACAGATACGCAGTATTTT.

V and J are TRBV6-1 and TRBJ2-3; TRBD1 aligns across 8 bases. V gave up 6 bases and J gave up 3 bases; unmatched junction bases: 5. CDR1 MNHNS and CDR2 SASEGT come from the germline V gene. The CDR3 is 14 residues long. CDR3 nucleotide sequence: TGTGCCAGCAGGGAATGGACAGGGACAGATACGCAGTATTTT. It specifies CASREWTGTDTQYF.

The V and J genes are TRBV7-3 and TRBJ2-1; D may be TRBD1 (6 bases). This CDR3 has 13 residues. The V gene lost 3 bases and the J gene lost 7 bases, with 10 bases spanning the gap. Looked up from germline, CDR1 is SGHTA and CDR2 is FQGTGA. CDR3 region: CASSLPGVNEQFF. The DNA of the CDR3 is TGTGCCAGCAGCTTGCCAGGGGTAAATGAGCAGTTCTTC.

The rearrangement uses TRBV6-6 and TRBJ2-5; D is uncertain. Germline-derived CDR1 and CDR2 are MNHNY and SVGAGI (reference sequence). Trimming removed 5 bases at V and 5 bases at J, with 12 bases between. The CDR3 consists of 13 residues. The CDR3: CASSQYVVETQYF. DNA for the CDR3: TGTGCCAGCAGTCAATACGTTGTTGAGACCCAGTACTTC.

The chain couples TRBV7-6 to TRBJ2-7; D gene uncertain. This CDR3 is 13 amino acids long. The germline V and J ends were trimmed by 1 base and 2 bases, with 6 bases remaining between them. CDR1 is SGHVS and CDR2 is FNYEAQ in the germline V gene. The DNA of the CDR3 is TGTGCCAGCAGCTTAGAACTGCCCTACGAGCAGTACTTC. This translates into CASSLELPYEQYF.